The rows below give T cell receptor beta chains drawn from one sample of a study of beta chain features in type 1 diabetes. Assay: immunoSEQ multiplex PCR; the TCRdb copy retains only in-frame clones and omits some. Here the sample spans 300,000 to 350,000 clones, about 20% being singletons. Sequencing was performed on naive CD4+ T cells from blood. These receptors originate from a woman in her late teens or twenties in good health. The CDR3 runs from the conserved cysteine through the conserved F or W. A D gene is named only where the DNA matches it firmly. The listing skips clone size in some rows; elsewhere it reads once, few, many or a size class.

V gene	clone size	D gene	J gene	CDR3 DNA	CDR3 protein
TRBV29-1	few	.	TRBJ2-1	TGCAGCGTTGCTTTCGGGAGCTACTCCTACAATGAGCAGTTCTTC	CSVAFGSYSYNEQFF
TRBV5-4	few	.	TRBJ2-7	TGTGCCAGCAGCTTGGTCGGGAGCGAGCAGTACTTC	CASSLVGSEQYF
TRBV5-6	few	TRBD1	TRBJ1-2	TGTGCCAGCAGCAGGACAGGGGCGGGCTACACCTTC	CASSRTGAGYTF
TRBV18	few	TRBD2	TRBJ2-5	TGTGCCAGCTCACCGGGACTACACCAAGAGACCCAGTACTTC	CASSPGLHQETQYF
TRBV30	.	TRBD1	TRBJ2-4	TGTGCCTGGAGTTCCGGGACAGAGAAAAACATTCAGTACTTC	CAWSSGTEKNIQYF
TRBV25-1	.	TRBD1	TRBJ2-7	TGTGCCAGCAGTGAATATAGACAGGGCCACGAGCAGTACTTC	CASSEYRQGHEQYF
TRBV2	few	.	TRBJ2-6	TGTGCCAGCAGGGGGCTCTCTGGGGCCAACGTCCTGACTTTC	CASRGLSGANVLTF
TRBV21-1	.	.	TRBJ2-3	TGTGCCAGGTCTCAAGCCACTAGCGGGAGTCGGTTCACAGATACGCAGTATTTT	CARSQATSGSRFTDTQYF
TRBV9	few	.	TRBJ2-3	TGTGCCAGCAGCGTAGTCGGGAGAGCAGATACGCAGTATTTT	CASSVVGRADTQYF
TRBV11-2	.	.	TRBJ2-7	TGTGCCAGCAGCCCCGACAGCTACGAGCAGTACTTC	CASSPDSYEQYF
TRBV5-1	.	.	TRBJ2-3	TGCGCCAGCAGCCACCGGGAGCTCTCCGATACGCAGTATTTT	CASSHRELSDTQYF
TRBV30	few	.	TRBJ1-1	TGTGCCTGGCTCAAGGTAGGGAAAGGGGCTGAAGCTTTCTTT	CAWLKVGKGAEAFF
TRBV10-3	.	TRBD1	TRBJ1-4	TGTGCCATCAGTGAGTCACCGGGACAGTGGGATGAAAAACTGTTTTTT	CAISESPGQWDEKLFF
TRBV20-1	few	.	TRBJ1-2	TGCAGTGCTAGAGGTAGCTATGGCTACACCTTC	CSARGSYGYTF
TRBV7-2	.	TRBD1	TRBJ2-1	TGTGCCAGCAGCTTGGCAGGGGGCGCCTACAATGAGCAGTTCTTC	CASSLAGGAYNEQFF
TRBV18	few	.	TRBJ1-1	TGTGCCAGCCGGCTGGCGGAGACCACTGAAGCTTTCTTT	CASRLAETTEAFF
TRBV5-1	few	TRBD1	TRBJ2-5	TGCGCCAGCAGCCCCGGACAGGGAGGAGAGACCCAGTACTTC	CASSPGQGGETQYF
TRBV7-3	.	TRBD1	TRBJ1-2	TGTGCCAGCAGCTTCCGGGACAGCGCCTATGGCTACACCTTC	CASSFRDSAYGYTF
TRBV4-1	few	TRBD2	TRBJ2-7	TGCGCCAGCAGCCAACCGTGGGGGGGCTACGAGCAGTACTTC	CASSQPWGGYEQYF
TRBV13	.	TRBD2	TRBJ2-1	TGTGCCAGCAGCGCCTTTGCGGGGGGCCCAACCTACAATGAGCAGTTCTTC	CASSAFAGGPTYNEQFF